Sequencing of this T cell receptor (beta chain) was carried out in a study of post-analysis software for immune sequencing data. Study summary: Some patients lacked subtype; others had relapsing-remitting, secondary progressive or progressive-relapsing disease.

Study-wide results and limits: In multiple sclerosis, normalized Chao1 diversity was significantly below that of controls. Same-batch preparations were strongly co-clustered by F measure. About 5 TRBV segments were significantly more frequent in patients than in controls. TRBV5-6, TRBV5-1 and TRBV20-1 were among these segments.

Comment on this clonotype: Its antigen remains unidentified.

Trimming cost V 2 bases and J 4 bases; bases outside gene matches: 8. Germline V gene lookup returns CDR1 LNHNV and CDR2 YYDKDF (reference sequence). The CDR3 is made up of 16 amino acids. Libraries were made from TCR beta cDNA, and they carried unique molecular identifiers. Each batch of about 0.9 to 10 million T cells produced around 460,000 cDNA molecules. TCRdb reprocessed the PCR reads with MiXCR, giving one entry per CDR3 protein. Of approximately 350,000 distinct CDR3 sequences listed, roughly 36% are singletons. The source is a girl aged 5-17 years with multiple sclerosis. The V call is TRBV15, the J call TRBJ2-5; 9 nucleotides agree with TRBD1. Sequencing used blood. CDR3 sequence (DNA): TGTGCCACCAGCAGACACACAGGGGGCATGGGAGAGACCCAGTACTTC. It yields the protein CATSRHTGGMGETQYF. Variable domain in full (rest from reference TRBV15 and TRBJ2-5): DAMVIQNPRYQVTQFGKPVTLSCSQTLNHNVMYWYQQKSSQAPKLLFHYYDKDFNNEADTPDNFQSRRPNTSFCFLDIRSPGLGDTAMYLCATSRHTGGMGETQYFGPGTRLLVL.